A single sample is the source of the 31 T cell receptor beta chains below, sequenced in a study of blood T cell repertoires in COVID-19. The repertoire was sequenced with immunoSEQ multiplex PCR; TCRdb's copy has only in-frame clones and lacks some. This sample has about 200,000 clones, with 70% to 90% found just once. Sequencing was performed on peripheral blood. Receptors originate from a man between 40 and 49 years old with active or convalescent COVID-19.

J is TRBJ1-1 and V is TRBV19; possibly TRBD1 for D (5 bases). Germline V gene data show CDR1 as LNHDA and CDR2 as SQIVND (reference sequence). This CDR3 contains 14 residues. Trimming took 3 bases from V and 2 from J, leaving 10 bases between them. The CDR3 loop is CASSMFGGNTEAFF. As DNA, the CDR3 is TGTGCCAGTAGTATGTTCGGGGGAAACACTGAAGCTTTCTTT.

J is TRBJ2-7 and V is TRBV6-5; 11 bases match TRBD2. Germline assignment: CDR1 MNHEY and CDR2 SVGAGI. Trimming removed 0 bases from V and 2 bases from J; junction bases left unmatched: 3. This CDR3 is built from 16 residues. The CDR3 nucleotides are TGTGCCAGCAGTTACTCGGGTAGCGGGAGGGCCTACGAGCAGTACTTC. Protein: CASSYSGSGRAYEQYF.

J is TRBJ1-3 and V is TRBV6-5; D possibly corresponds to TRBD1 (6 bases). Per germline, CDR1 MNHEY and CDR2 SVGAGI. The germline V and J ends were trimmed by 7 bases and 8 bases, with 15 bases remaining between them. The length of the CDR3 is 13 residues. DNA of the CDR3: TGTGCCAGCACCAGGAGGCCAGGGGACACCATATATTTT. Encoded protein: CASTRRPGDTIYF.

The chain joins TRBV28 to TRBJ1-3, with D perhaps matching TRBD1 (6 bases). This CDR3 is built from 15 residues. V was clipped by 6 bases and J by 4 bases, with 16 bases between them. The V gene's germline CDR1 is MDHEN and CDR2 SYDVKM. The DNA of the CDR3 is TGTGCCAGCAGGGGGCCGGGGGGCACAGGAAACACCATATATTTT. The encoded protein is CASRGPGGTGNTIYF.

The chain combines TRBV3-1 (or the pseudogene TRBV3-2) with TRBJ1-3, with D hard to call. Between the trimmed V and J ends, which lost 1 base and 8 bases, there was a span of 12 bases. CDR1 and CDR2 from the germline V gene are LGHDT and YNNKEL (reference sequence). The CDR3 covers 14 residues. CDR3 sequence: CASSQGGISYTIYF. The CDR3 DNA is TGTGCCAGCAGCCAAGGAGGGATTTCGTACACCATATATTTT.

This clone occurred a few times. The gene calls are TRBV25-1 and TRBJ2-3; tentative D call: TRBD2 (5 bases). From germline, CDR1 is MGHDK and CDR2 SYGVNS. The CDR3 covers 12 residues. The V end was cut by 9 bases, the J end by 0 bases, with 7 bases between. Here the CDR3 DNA reads TGTGCCAGTCGGGGTAGCACAGATACGCAGTATTTT. This codes for CASRGSTDTQYF. Full variable domain (remainder filled in from reference TRBV25-1 and TRBJ2-3): EADIYQTPRYLVIGTGKKITLECSQTMGHDKMYWYQQDPGMELHLIHYSYGVNSTEKGDLSSESTVSRIRTEHFPLTLESARPSHTSQYLCASRGSTDTQYFGPGTRLTVL.

The J gene is TRBJ2-7, the V gene TRBV18; 9 nucleotides align to TRBD1. V shed 3 bases and J 1 base; nucleotides not matched to a gene: 10. The CDR3 covers 17 residues. Germline V CDR1 and CDR2: KGHSH, LQKENI. CDR3 in amino acids: CASSPLSGQGRSYEQYF. The DNA of the CDR3 is TGTGCCAGCTCACCGCTGTCGGGACAGGGCCGATCCTACGAGCAGTACTTC.

The CDR3 sequence is CASKGGTGNYGYTF. CDR3 DNA: TGCGCCAGCAAAGGGGGCACGGGCAACTATGGCTACACCTTC. The chain couples TRBV5-1 to TRBJ1-2, with 7 bases aligning to TRBD1. Looked up from germline, CDR1 is SGHRS and CDR2 is YFSETQ. The V and J ends lost 6 bases and 2 bases, in that order; junction bases with no gene match: 7. The CDR3 extends over 14 amino acids.

V is TRBV7-8 and J is TRBJ1-2; a weak D match, TRBD1 (6 bases). CDR3 length equals 14 residues. The germline V gene encodes CDR1 SGHVS and CDR2 FQNEAQ. The V gene lost 5 bases and the J gene lost 0 bases, with 10 bases spanning the gap. CDR3 sequence reads: CASSRGQTNYGYTF. The CDR3, as DNA: TGTGCCAGCAGCCGAGGACAGACTAACTATGGCTACACCTTC.

V gene TRBV7-9 combines with J gene TRBJ1-3, with a weak D call TRBD1 (5 bases). This CDR3 region has 14 residues. In germline, CDR1 is SEHNR, CDR2 FQNEAQ (reference sequence). Deletions cut 2 bases from V and 2 bases from J, with 7 bases between. This CDR3 reads CASSLLGAGNTIYF. In DNA form, the CDR3 reads TGTGCCAGCAGCTTACTAGGGGCTGGAAACACCATATATTTT. The full variable domain, rest sourced from reference TRBV7-9 and TRBJ1-3, is DTGVSQNPRHKITKRGQNVTFRCDPISEHNRLYWYRQTLGQGPEFLTYFQNEAQLEKSRLLSDRFSAERPKGSFSTLEIQRTEQGDSAMYLCASSLLGAGNTIYFGEGSWLTVV.

The V call is TRBV5-3, the J call TRBJ2-5; 12 bases match TRBD2. TRBV5-3 is identified as an open reading frame with a role that is uncertain. After removal of 1 base from V and 2 bases from J, the junction contained 9 bases not matched to a gene. The CDR3 covers 18 residues. The chain's CDR3 is CARSLSQTSGGPQETQYF. The CDR3 coding sequence is TGTGCCAGAAGCTTGTCCCAGACTAGCGGGGGCCCACAAGAGACCCAGTACTTC.

The V and J genes are TRBV15 and TRBJ1-4, with 10 bases identical to TRBD1. Germline CDR1 LNHNV, CDR2 YYDKDF (reference sequence). V lost 5 bases to trimming and J lost 2 bases; unmatched junction nucleotides: 5. The CDR3 has 16 amino acids. The CDR3 protein is CATSPDRGITNEKLFF. In nucleotides, the CDR3 is TGTGCCACCAGCCCGGACAGGGGGATTACTAATGAAAAACTGTTTTTT.

The J gene is TRBJ1-1, the V gene TRBV6-6; D unclear. This CDR3 is built from 12 residues. The V and J ends lost 2 bases and 1 base respectively, with 2 bases between them. Germline CDR1 is MNHNY and CDR2 is SVGAGI (reference sequence). Here the CDR3 DNA reads TGTGCCAGCAGTTACCAGAACACTGAAGCTTTCTTT. This gives the protein CASSYQNTEAFF.

The rearrangement uses TRBV6-5 and TRBJ2-7; D may be TRBD2 (6 bases). The CDR3 has 15 residues. V was cut by 0 bases and J by 6 bases, with 15 bases left in between. Germline loops: CDR1 MNHEY, CDR2 SVGAGI. For the CDR3, the DNA is TGTGCCAGCAGTTACTCGGAGGGAAGAGGGCTCGAGCAGTACTTC. It is translated as CASSYSEGRGLEQYF.

This rearrangement joins TRBV3-1 (or the pseudogene TRBV3-2) to TRBJ2-3; 8 bases agree with TRBD2. There are 15 residues in the CDR3. V lost 2 bases and J lost 2; bases outside the gene matches: 3. Germline V lookup: CDR1 LGHDT, CDR2 YNNKEL (reference sequence). The CDR3 DNA reads TGTGCCAGCAGCCAAAGCGGGGGAAACACAGATACGCAGTATTTT. Amino acids: CASSQSGGNTDTQYF.

CDR3 coding DNA: TGTGCCAGCAGCTTAGCGCTAGTCGGGGCCAACGTCCTGACTTTC. It yields the protein CASSLALVGANVLTF. This chain links TRBV11-1 with TRBJ2-6; D is undetermined. The germline V and J ends were trimmed by 0 bases and 4 bases, with 7 bases remaining between them. The CDR3 sequence is 15 residues long. Germline V gives CDR1 SGHAT, CDR2 FQDESV (reference sequence).

This chain links TRBV7-2 with TRBJ1-5; unclear D gene. The V gene lost 4 bases and the J gene lost 3 bases, with 7 bases spanning the gap. Germline V gives CDR1 SGHTA, CDR2 FQGNSA. This CDR3 is built from 13 residues. CDR3 DNA sequence: TGTGCCAGCAGCTCCTCTAACAATCAGCCCCAGCATTTT. The encoded protein is CASSSSNNQPQHF. Variable domain in full (rest from reference TRBV7-2 and TRBJ1-5): GAGVSQSPSNKVTEKGKDVELRCDPISGHTALYWYRQSLGQGLEFLIYFQGNSAPDKSGLPSDRFSAERTGGSVSTLTIQRTQQEDSAVYLCASSSSNNQPQHFGDGTRLSIL.

The chain recombines TRBV19 with TRBJ1-2; no clear D gene. V was trimmed by 4 bases and J by 2 bases, leaving 17 bases between them. The CDR3 has 16 residues. The V gene's germline CDR1 is LNHDA and CDR2 SQIVND (reference sequence). Written as DNA, the CDR3 is TGTGCCAGTAGTAACGTGGTGGGTGGAGGGAACTATGGCTACACCTTC. Translation gives CASSNVVGGGNYGYTF.

The chain couples TRBV6-5 to TRBJ2-7; 8 positions agree with TRBD2. Trimming at V came to 10 bases and at J to 5 bases, leaving 4 bases not matched to a gene. Per germline, CDR1 MNHEY and CDR2 SVGAGI. This CDR3 is built from 11 residues. The CDR3 loop is CATTGGHEQYF. The CDR3 nucleotides are TGTGCCACCACGGGGGGGCACGAGCAGTACTTC.

The rearrangement uses TRBV21-1 and TRBJ1-2; the table assigns TRBD1, which was not confirmed against the DNA. TRBV21-1 is marked as a pseudogene. The CDR3 totals 18 residues. The CDR3 sequence: CASSKVRGQAHQRYGYTF. Written as DNA, the CDR3 is TGTGCCAGCAGCAAAGTACGGGGACAGGCCCACCAGAGGTATGGCTACACCTTC.

In DNA form, the CDR3 reads TGTGCCTGGAGTGTAGTACAGGGGTCCACTGAAGCTTTCTTT. Its translation: CAWSVVQGSTEAFF. This chain uses TRBV30 with TRBJ1-1; 7 nucleotides agree with TRBD1. With 0 bases clipped from V and 4 bases from J, the junction kept 5 bases outside the gene matches. From germline, CDR1 is GTSNPN and CDR2 SVGIG (reference sequence). The CDR3 has 14 residues.

Written as DNA, the CDR3 is TGTGCCAGCAGTTACTCGACCGGGAACTATGGCTACACCTTC. As protein: CASSYSTGNYGYTF. The rearrangement joins TRBV6-6 to TRBJ1-2; the D is unclear. Trimming pared 0 bases from V and 2 bases from J, leaving 7 bases between. Germline CDR1 is MNHNY and CDR2 is SVGAGI (reference sequence). This CDR3 contains 14 residues.

The V and J genes are TRBV30 and TRBJ1-5; unclear D gene. V lost 2 bases and J 0 bases, leaving 11 bases between the germline ends. This CDR3 is 15 amino acids long. Per the germline V gene, CDR1 is GTSNPN and CDR2 is SVGIG (reference sequence). CDR3 residues: CAWSPGVNSNQPQHF. Here the CDR3 DNA reads TGTGCCTGGAGTCCCGGGGTTAATAGCAATCAGCCCCAGCATTTT.

This sequence joins TRBV18 and TRBJ2-1, with a possible D match to TRBD1 (6 bases). The germline V gene encodes CDR1 KGHSH and CDR2 LQKENI. V lost 1 base and J 0 bases, leaving 16 bases between the germline ends. The CDR3 consists of 18 residues. The CDR3 sequence: CASSPRLKTGGSYNEQFF. In DNA form, the CDR3 reads TGTGCCAGCTCACCACGGCTGAAGACAGGCGGCTCCTACAATGAGCAGTTCTTC.

V usage is TRBV4-1 and J usage is TRBJ1-1; 9 positions match TRBD1. The CDR3 totals 16 residues. J gave up 0 bases and V 1 base, and 3 bases lay outside the gene matches. CDR1 and CDR2 from the germline V gene are MGHRA and YSYEKL. The CDR3, as DNA: TGCGCCAGCAGCCAAGGTACAGGGGGCATGAACACTGAAGCTTTCTTT. Protein sequence: CASSQGTGGMNTEAFF.

The rearrangement joins TRBV9 to TRBJ2-2; D possibly corresponds to TRBD2 (7 bases). The CDR3 has 16 residues. Germline assignment: CDR1 SGDLS and CDR2 YYNGEE. Trimming shortened V by 4 bases and J by 4 bases, and 17 bases separated the two germline ends. In DNA form, the CDR3 reads TGTGCCAGCAGCACTCGGGGGGCAGGGCCCACCGGGGAGCTGTTTTTT. Protein sequence: CASSTRGAGPTGELFF.

The chain joins TRBV18 to TRBJ2-2; possibly TRBD1 for D (5 bases). The CDR3 runs to 15 residues. Germline V CDR1 and CDR2: KGHSH, LQKENI. V gave up 6 bases and J gave up 6 bases, with 17 bases separating them. The CDR3 DNA reads as TGTGCCAGCTCCATAGGGGTACAGCGACCCGGGGAGCTGTTTTTT. Its protein product is CASSIGVQRPGELFF.

This chain links TRBV7-8 with TRBJ2-3, with D perhaps matching TRBD1 (5 bases). CDR1 is SGHVS, CDR2 FQNEAQ, per germline. The CDR3 is 13 amino acids. The germline V and J ends were trimmed by 1 base and 10 bases, with 12 bases remaining between them. The CDR3 DNA follows: TGTGCCAGCAGCTTAGAGGGGTTAGGTGCGCAGTATTTT. Protein product: CASSLEGLGAQYF.

This clone showed up just once. The chain combines TRBV5-6 with TRBJ2-3, with 9 nucleotides matching TRBD2. This CDR3 comprises 17 residues. V lost 6 bases and J lost 0; bases outside the gene matches: 11. Germline CDR1 is SGHDT and CDR2 is YYEEEE. CDR3 coding DNA: TGTGCCAGCACAGGCACGCTAGCGGGAAAGAGCACAGATACGCAGTATTTT. It yields the protein CASTGTLAGKSTDTQYF. The full variable domain, with the rest looked up from reference TRBV5-6 and TRBJ2-3, is DAGVTQSPTHLIKTRGQQVTLRCSPKSGHDTVSWYQQALGQGPQFIFQYYEEEERQRGNFPDRFSGHQFPNYSSELNVNALLLGDSALYLCASTGTLAGKSTDTQYFGPGTRLTVL.

This clone was seen more than once but under ten times. J is TRBJ1-2 and V is TRBV5-1; possible D gene TRBD1, 5 bases. CDR1 is SGHRS and CDR2 is YFSETQ in the germline V gene. Deletions cut 4 bases from V and 6 bases from J, with 16 bases between. CDR3 length: 14 amino acids. The CDR3 here is CASSVGFRGNGYTF. The DNA of the CDR3 is TGCGCCAGCAGCGTAGGATTTAGGGGCAATGGCTACACCTTC.

The chain is built from TRBV24-1 and TRBJ2-6; 7 nucleotides match TRBD1. From germline, CDR1 is KGHDR and CDR2 SFDVKD. Trimming took 3 bases from V and 0 from J; bases not matched to a gene: 10. The CDR3 consists of 19 residues. The CDR3 DNA reads as TGTGCCACCAGTGATGACCCGAGGGACAGCGACTCTGGGGCCAACGTCCTGACTTTC. Amino acids: CATSDDPRDSDSGANVLTF.